This T cell receptor beta chain appears in the sequencing data of a study of cytotoxic CD8 clonotypes in ibrutinib-treated CLL. The study's findings and limits: Baseline clonality exceeded age-matched healthy donors and tracked circulating CD8+ T-cell counts. Rare overall, public clonotypes shrank or held steady under therapy.

The length of the CDR3 is 14 residues. CDR1 SNHLY and CDR2 FYNNEI come from the germline V gene. Trimming took 7 bases from V and 4 from J; bases not matched to a gene: 7. With regard to this clone: Its antigen is not identified.

Data came from immunoSEQ multiplex PCR; TCRdb stores just in-frame clones and leaves some out. The table includes around 40,000 clones, just over 70% detected once. This sequence was found in a human donor with chronic lymphocytic leukemia. This rearrangement joins TRBV2 to TRBJ2-5; TRBD1 matches at 9 bases. The input for sequencing was PBMCs, taken at disease progression, from a patient treated with ibrutinib. The CDR3 region is CASIGTGRGETQYF. DNA for the CDR3: TGTGCCAGCATCGGGACAGGGCGGGGAGAGACCCAGTACTTC.